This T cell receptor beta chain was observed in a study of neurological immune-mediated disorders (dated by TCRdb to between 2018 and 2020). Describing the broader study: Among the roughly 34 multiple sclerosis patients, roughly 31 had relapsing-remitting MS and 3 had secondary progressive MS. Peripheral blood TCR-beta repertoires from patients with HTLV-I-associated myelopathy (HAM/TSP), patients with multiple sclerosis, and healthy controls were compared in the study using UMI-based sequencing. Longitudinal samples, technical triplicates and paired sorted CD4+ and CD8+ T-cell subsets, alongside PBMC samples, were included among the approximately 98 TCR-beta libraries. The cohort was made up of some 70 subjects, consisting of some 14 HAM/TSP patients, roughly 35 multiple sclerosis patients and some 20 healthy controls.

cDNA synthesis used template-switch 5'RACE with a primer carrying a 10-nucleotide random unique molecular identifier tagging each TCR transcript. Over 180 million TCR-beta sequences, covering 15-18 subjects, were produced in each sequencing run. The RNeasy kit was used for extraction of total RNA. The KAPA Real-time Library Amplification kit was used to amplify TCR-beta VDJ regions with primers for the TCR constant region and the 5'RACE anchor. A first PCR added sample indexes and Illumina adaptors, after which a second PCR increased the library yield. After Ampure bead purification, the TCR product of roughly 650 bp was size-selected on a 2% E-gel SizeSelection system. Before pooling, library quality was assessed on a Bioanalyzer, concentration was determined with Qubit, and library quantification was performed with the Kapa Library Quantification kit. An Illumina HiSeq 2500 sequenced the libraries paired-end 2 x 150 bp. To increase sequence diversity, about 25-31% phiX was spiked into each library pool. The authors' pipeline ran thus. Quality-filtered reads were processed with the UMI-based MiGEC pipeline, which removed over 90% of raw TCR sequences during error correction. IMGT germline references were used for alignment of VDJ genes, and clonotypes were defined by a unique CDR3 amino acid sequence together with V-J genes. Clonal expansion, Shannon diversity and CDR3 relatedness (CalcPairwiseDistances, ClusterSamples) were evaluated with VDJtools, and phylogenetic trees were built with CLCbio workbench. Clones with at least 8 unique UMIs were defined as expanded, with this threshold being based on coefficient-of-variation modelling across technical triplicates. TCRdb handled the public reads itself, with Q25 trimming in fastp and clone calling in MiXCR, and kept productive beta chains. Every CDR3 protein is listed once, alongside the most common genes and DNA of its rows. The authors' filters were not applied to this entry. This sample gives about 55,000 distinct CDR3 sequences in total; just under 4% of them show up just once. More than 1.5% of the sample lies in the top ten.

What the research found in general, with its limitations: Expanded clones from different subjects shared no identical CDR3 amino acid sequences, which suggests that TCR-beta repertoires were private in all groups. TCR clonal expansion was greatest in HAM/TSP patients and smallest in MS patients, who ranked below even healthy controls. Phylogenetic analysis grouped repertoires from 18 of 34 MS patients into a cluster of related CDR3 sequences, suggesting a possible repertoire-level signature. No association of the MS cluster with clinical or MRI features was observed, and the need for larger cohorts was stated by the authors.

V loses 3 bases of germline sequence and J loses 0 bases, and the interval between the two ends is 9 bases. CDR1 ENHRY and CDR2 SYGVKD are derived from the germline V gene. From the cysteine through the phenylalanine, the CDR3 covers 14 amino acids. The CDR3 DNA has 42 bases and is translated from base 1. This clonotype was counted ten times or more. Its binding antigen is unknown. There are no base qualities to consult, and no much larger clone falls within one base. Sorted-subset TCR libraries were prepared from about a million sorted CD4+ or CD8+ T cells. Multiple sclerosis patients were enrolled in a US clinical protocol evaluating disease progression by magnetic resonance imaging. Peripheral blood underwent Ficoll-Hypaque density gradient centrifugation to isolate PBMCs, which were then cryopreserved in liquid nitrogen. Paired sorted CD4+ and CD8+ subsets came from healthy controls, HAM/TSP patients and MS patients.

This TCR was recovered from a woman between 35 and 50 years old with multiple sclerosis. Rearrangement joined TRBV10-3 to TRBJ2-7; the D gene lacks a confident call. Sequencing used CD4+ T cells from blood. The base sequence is TGTGCCATCAGTGATTTGGGCGTCTCCTACGAGCAGTACTTC. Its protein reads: CAISDLGVSYEQYF.